The next 23 T cell receptor beta chains were all read from a single sample in a study of blood T cells in healthy people across ages. Alongside a J-beta primer mix, a sample-barcoded 5' primer served in a second PCR lasting roughly 7 to 11 cycles. TCRdb recomputed calls from the 5' RACE reads with MiXCR, one row per CDR3 protein. The table lists roughly 500,000 distinct CDR3 sequences, around 24% of them singletons. This sample was shared with a second study, whose subject was T cells of mothers and their children.

The sequenced sample consisted of blood. These receptors were obtained from a boy younger than 18 in good health.

The chain uses TRBV25-1 and TRBJ1-2; D call uncertain. Germline values: CDR1 MGHDK, CDR2 SYGVNS. The CDR3 sequence is 13 residues long. V was pared by 6 bases and J by 2 bases, with 10 bases between. The CDR3 nucleotides read TGTGCCAGCAGCCTCACACAGAACTATGGCTACACCTTC. This codes for CASSLTQNYGYTF.

The chain recombines TRBV4-3 with TRBJ1-2; D possibly corresponds to TRBD1 (6 bases). Trimming removed 1 base at V and 3 bases at J, with 12 bases between. Germline V lookup: CDR1 LGHNA, CDR2 YSLEER. The CDR3 covers 15 residues. The CDR3 loop is CASSQGEGVDYGYTF. DNA of the CDR3: TGCGCCAGCAGCCAAGGGGAGGGGGTCGACTATGGCTACACCTTC.

J is TRBJ2-2 and V is TRBV7-3, with D possibly being TRBD1 (5 bases). The V end was cut by 5 bases, the J end by 0 bases, with 10 bases between. CDR3 length: 15 residues. CDR1 is SGHTA, CDR2 FQGTGA, per germline. DNA for the CDR3: TGTGCCAGCAGCCCAGGGTCCCCGAACACCGGGGAGCTGTTTTTT. Translated: CASSPGSPNTGELFF.

This clonotype was counted a few times. The V call is TRBV7-6, the J call TRBJ2-4; possible D gene TRBD1, 5 bases. CDR1 is SGHVS, CDR2 FNYEAQ, per germline. Trimming pared 2 bases from V and 5 bases from J, leaving 10 bases between. The CDR3 consists of 14 residues. The CDR3 loop is CASSLLRGQNIQYF. For the CDR3, the DNA is TGTGCCAGCAGCTTATTAAGGGGCCAAAACATTCAGTACTTC. Full variable domain (rest looked up from reference TRBV7-6 and TRBJ2-4): GAGVSQSPRYKVTKRGQDVALRCDPISGHVSLYWYRQALGQGPEFLTYFNYEAQQDKSGLPNDRFSAERPEGSISTLTIQRTEQRDSAMYRCASSLLRGQNIQYFGAGTRLSVL.

To note about this clonotype: The germline gene is not matched at one end of the junction; a read error may be the cause. The chain uses TRBV29-1 and TRBJ1-2; no clear D. CDR1 SQVTM and CDR2 ANQGSEA come from the germline V gene. This CDR3 region has 13 residues. The CDR3 spells CNVEGGRVKGYTF. CDR3 sequence (DNA): TGCAACGTTGAAGGCGGCCGGGTGAAGGGCTACACCTTC.

V is TRBV10-3 and J is TRBJ2-7; 14 positions agree with TRBD2. The CDR3 covers 14 residues. Per the germline V gene, CDR1 is ENHRY and CDR2 is SYGVKD. Trimming removed 5 bases from V and 7 bases from J; junction bases left unmatched: 4. The CDR3 region is CAISQTSGGEEQYF. DNA of the CDR3: TGTGCCATCAGTCAGACTAGCGGGGGGGAGGAGCAGTACTTC.

This clonotype appeared a few times. J is TRBJ2-1 and V is TRBV5-1; D might be TRBD2 (5 bases). This CDR3 is 13 amino acids long. The V gene lost 4 bases and the J gene lost 7 bases, with 12 bases spanning the gap. The germline gives CDR1 SGHRS, CDR2 YFSETQ. Here the CDR3 DNA reads TGCGCCAGCAGCGGGCTAGCCCTAAATGAGCAGTTCTTC. Residues: CASSGLALNEQFF.

A few counts support this clonotype. J is TRBJ2-5 and V is TRBV28; a weak D match, TRBD1 (5 bases). The CDR3 contains 14 residues. V was trimmed by 3 bases and J by 1 base, leaving 9 bases between them. Germline assignment: CDR1 MDHEN and CDR2 SYDVKM. The CDR3: CASSFGQIQETQYF. CDR3 bases: TGTGCCAGCAGTTTCGGACAAATCCAAGAGACCCAGTACTTC. Variable domain in full (rest from reference TRBV28 and TRBJ2-5): DVKVTQSSRYLVKRTGEKVFLECVQDMDHENMFWYRQDPGLGLRLIYFSYDVKMKEKGDIPEGYSVSREKKERFSLILESASTNQTSMYLCASSFGQIQETQYFGPGTRLLVL.

This clonotype was counted only a few times. This chain connects TRBV29-1 to TRBJ2-7, with D possibly being TRBD1 or TRBD2 (5 bases each). V was clipped by 0 bases and J by 2 bases, with 14 bases between them. The CDR3 runs 15 residues. Germline lookup yields CDR1 SQVTM and CDR2 ANQGSEA. CDR3 DNA: TGCAGCGTTGAAGATCCGGGGACGGAAACCTACGAGCAGTACTTC. This translates into CSVEDPGTETYEQYF.

The chain employs TRBV4-1 and TRBJ2-6, with D maybe TRBD2 (5 bases). The CDR3 length is 18 residues. Germline lookup yields CDR1 MGHRA and CDR2 YSYEKL. V was shortened by 2 bases and J by 0 bases, with 14 bases between the two germline ends. The CDR3 nucleotides are TGCGCCAGCAGCCAAACGGGCGGGTTTTCCTCTGGGGCCAACGTCCTGACTTTC. Translation gives CASSQTGGFSSGANVLTF.

The V gene is TRBV7-9, the J gene TRBJ1-5; 9 bases align to TRBD1. Germline CDR1 is SEHNR and CDR2 is FQNEAQ (reference sequence). The J segment lost 3 bases and the V segment lost 3 bases, leaving 12 bases of the junction unmatched. The CDR3 has 18 amino acids. Here the CDR3 reads CASSFTGQGFQINQPQHF. The CDR3 coding sequence is TGTGCCAGCAGCTTTACGGGACAGGGTTTCCAAATCAATCAGCCCCAGCATTTT.

The CDR3, as DNA: TGCGCCAGCAGCCAAGAGATAGGGTATTCCTACGAGCAGTACTTC. Protein: CASSQEIGYSYEQYF. The V call is TRBV4-3, the J call TRBJ2-7; D not resolved. CDR3 length: 15 residues. V lost 0 bases and J lost 1, with 10 bases in between. Germline-derived CDR1 and CDR2 are LGHNA and YSLEER.

The CDR3 DNA is TGTGCCAGCAGCCAGAGGGTAGGGGGGGAGACCCAGTACTTC. The encoded protein is CASSQRVGGETQYF. This sequence joins TRBV7-8 and TRBJ2-1; tentatively, D is TRBD1 or TRBD2 (6 bases each). The J call may be incorrect, as the DNA end agrees better with TRBJ2-5. Germline loops: CDR1 SGHVS, CDR2 FQNEAQ. This CDR3 spans 14 amino acids.

CDR3 in amino acids: CSKIGAGGNTEAFF. As DNA, the CDR3 is TGCAGTAAAATTGGGGCAGGGGGGAACACTGAAGCTTTCTTT. V usage is TRBV20-1 and J usage is TRBJ1-1, with TRBD1 matching 7 bases. This CDR3 contains 14 residues. Germline lookup yields CDR1 DFQATT and CDR2 SNEGSKA (reference sequence). Unmatched junction bases numbered 10, after V lost 8 bases and J lost 1 base.

This clonotype was observed a few times. V gene TRBV29-1 combines with J gene TRBJ1-2, with a tentative D call TRBD1 (5 bases). Trimming stripped 0 bases from V and 2 bases from J, with 10 bases between. The CDR3 covers 14 residues. Germline values: CDR1 SQVTM, CDR2 ANQGSEA. CDR3 in amino acids: CSVEEGDGNYGYTF. CDR3 DNA: TGCAGCGTTGAAGAGGGGGATGGGAACTATGGCTACACCTTC.

This clonotype was detected only a few times. Sequence at one end of the junction differs from germline and may be a read error. J is TRBJ2-5 and V is TRBV12-3 or TRBV12-4; D perhaps matches TRBD1 (6 bases). There are 13 residues in the CDR3. The CDR3 DNA reads TGTGCCAGCAGTTTACCTCCGGACAGCGGCTGGTTCTTC. Translation gives CASSLPPDSGWFF.

CDR3 sequence: CASTISSVPSYSPYEQYF. In DNA form, the CDR3 reads TGTGCCAGCACCATCTCTAGCGTGCCCTCTTATAGCCCCTACGAGCAGTACTTC. The chain recombines TRBV5-5 with TRBJ2-7, with a weak D call TRBD2 (6 bases). The V gene lost 6 bases and the J gene lost 2 bases, with 27 bases spanning the gap. The germline V gene encodes CDR1 SGHKS and CDR2 YYEKEE (reference sequence). This CDR3 is built from 18 residues.

The chain carries TRBV6-6 and TRBJ1-4; the match to TRBD1 covers 8 bases. The CDR3 sequence is 14 residues long. Trimming removed 0 bases from V and 7 bases from J; junction bases left unmatched: 1. Germline V gives CDR1 MNHNY, CDR2 SVGAGI (reference sequence). In DNA form, the CDR3 reads TGTGCCAGCAGTTACTCGGGGACAGGTGAAAAACTGTTTTTT. Translating it yields CASSYSGTGEKLFF.

This clonotype appeared a few times. The CDR3 nucleotides are TGTGCCAGCAGCCTACGACCGAGTAGGGAGTCTGGGCACAATGAGCAGTTCTTC. This translates into CASSLRPSRESGHNEQFF. The chain recombines TRBV4-2 with TRBJ2-1; TRBD2 might be the D (5 bases). The germline gives CDR1 LGHNA, CDR2 YNFKEQ. This CDR3 has 18 residues. Trimming cost V 4 bases and J 5 bases, with 24 bases left between them.

This clonotype was counted between two and nine times. The CDR3 region has the DNA TGCAGCGTAACACTAGCGGGGGGTTGGAGCAATGAGCAGTTCTTC. It specifies CSVTLAGGWSNEQFF. The chain is built from TRBV29-1 and TRBJ2-1; TRBD2 aligns across 12 bases. Germline V gene lookup returns CDR1 SQVTM and CDR2 ANQGSEA. The CDR3 covers 15 residues. V dropped 6 bases and J dropped 6; count of bases not matched to a gene: 9.

V gene TRBV27 combines with J gene TRBJ2-7, with D tentatively TRBD1 (6 bases). CDR1 is MNHEY, CDR2 SMNVEV, per germline (reference sequence). V was cut by 9 bases and J by 4 bases, with 16 bases left in between. The CDR3 covers 13 residues. CDR3 sequence (DNA): TGTGCCAGTGGACGGGTCAGGGGTTACGAGCAGTACTTC. Translation gives CASGRVRGYEQYF.

This clonotype has only a few counts. CDR3 sequence: CASRMTTSANEQYF. In nucleotides, the CDR3 is TGTGCCAGCAGGATGACGACTAGCGCCAACGAGCAGTACTTC. The J gene is TRBJ2-5, the V gene TRBV12-3 or TRBV12-4; 8 bases are shared with TRBD2. Gene TRBJ2-7 matches the end of the DNA better, so the J call may be wrong. The CDR3 totals 14 residues.

The chain recombines TRBV20-1 with TRBJ2-2; 8 bases line up with TRBD1. Germline CDR1 reads DFQATT; CDR2 reads SNEGSKA (reference sequence). The CDR3 has 14 residues. The junction had 7 bases not matched to a gene; V was cut back by 5 bases and J by 5 bases. The CDR3, as DNA: TGCAGTGCTCGGTGGGACAGGACGACCGGGGAGCTGTTTTTT. Encoded protein: CSARWDRTTGELFF.